This is a list of T cell receptor beta chains from one sample in a study of T cell repertoires in cytomegalovirus infection. No cognate antigen is known for these TCRs. TCRdb reprocessed the reads with MiXCR, giving one entry per CDR3 protein. The data show roughly 500,000 distinct CDR3 sequences, with under 45% seen just once and 35% to 50% held by the top ten. The sequencing used cultured PBMCs, collected from culture after CMV antigen stimulation. Receptors originate from a human donor in good health (CMV status not recorded). Some clones in this sample may be carry-over from other donors' samples. The CDR3 runs from the conserved cysteine through the conserved F or W. The D gene is left open where the match is weak. Not every row has a clone size; where given, it reads once, few, many or a size class.

.,TRBV28,TRBJ2-3,.,CASRRPFGGKTDTQYF,TGTGCCAGCCGACGTCCCTTTGGGGGGAAAACAGATACGCAGTATTTT
TRBD2,TRBV2,TRBJ2-2,.,CASCREGNTGELFF,TGTGCCAGCTGTCGGGAGGGAAACACCGGGGAGCTGTTTTTT
TRBD1,TRBV4-1,TRBJ1-1,.,CASSHPGGSSAEAFF,TGCGCCAGCAGCCACCCAGGGGGATCAAGCGCTGAAGCTTTCTTT
.,TRBV5-6,TRBJ2-1,.,CASSLLTYNEQFF,TGTGCCAGCAGCTTGCTAACCTACAATGAGCAGTTCTTC
.,TRBV11-1,TRBJ2-7,.,CASSLGGQSYEQYF,TGTGCCAGCAGCTTAGGCGGACAGTCCTACGAGCAGTACTTC
.,TRBV6-6,TRBJ1-4,.,CASSPRGLANEKLFF,TGTGCCAGCAGTCCTAGGGGCCTGGCTAATGAAAAACTGTTTTTT
TRBD2,TRBV7-6,TRBJ2-2,.,CASSILPGSGRAGELFF,TGTGCCAGCAGCATCCTCCCGGGTAGCGGGAGGGCCGGGGAGCTGTTTTTT
.,TRBV12-3/TRBV12-4,TRBJ2-7,.,CASSWAGGLREQYF,TGTGCCAGCAGTTGGGCAGGGGGACTTAGGGAGCAGTACTTC
.,TRBV6-1,TRBJ1-2,few,CASSDNQELYGYTF,TGTGCCAGCAGTGATAACCAGGAGCTATATGGCTACACCTTC
.,TRBV20-1,TRBJ2-2,.,CSASAPGRAGELFF,TGCAGTGCTAGTGCCCCCGGTCGGGCCGGGGAGCTGTTTTTT
.,TRBV7-2,TRBJ2-5,few,CASTSPGFQETQYF,TGTGCCAGCACCTCCCCCGGCTTTCAAGAGACCCAGTACTTC
.,TRBV7-6,TRBJ1-5,few,CASSPVPDSNQPQHF,TGTGCCAGCAGCCCAGTGCCAGATAGCAATCAGCCCCAGCATTTT
TRBD2,TRBV5-1,TRBJ2-3,.,CASSLQRGLDTQYF,TGCGCCAGCAGCTTACAGCGGGGTCTGGATACGCAGTATTTT
.,TRBV6-1,TRBJ2-7,once,CASSEGARGAGEQYF,TGTGCCAGCAGTGAAGGGGCCAGGGGCGCGGGCGAGCAGTACTTC
TRBD2,TRBV7-2,TRBJ2-1,few,CASSTVASGVEQFF,TGTGCCAGCAGCACCGTCGCTAGCGGGGTTGAGCAGTTCTTC
.,TRBV10-3,TRBJ2-5,.,CAISSEQETQYF,TGTGCCATCAGTTCCGAGCAAGAGACCCAGTACTTC
.,TRBV6-1,TRBJ1-2,few,CASSPTTANYGYTF,TGTGCCAGCAGCCCAACGACTGCTAACTATGGCTACACCTTC
TRBD2,TRBV6-1,TRBJ2-3,.,CASSPLAGGTADTQYF,TGTGCCAGCAGCCCCCTAGCGGGGGGGACGGCAGATACGCAGTATTTT
.,TRBV7-2,TRBJ2-3,few,CASSLAGGRPDTQYF,TGTGCCAGCAGCTTAGCGGGAGGTCGCCCAGATACGCAGTATTTT
.,TRBV11-2,TRBJ1-4,few,CASSSHRVTNEKLFF,TGTGCCAGCAGCTCTCACAGGGTGACTAATGAAAAACTGTTTTTT
TRBD1,TRBV7-9,TRBJ2-1,.,CASNPQGIDNEQFF,TGTGCCAGCAACCCACAGGGGATAGACAATGAGCAGTTCTTC
TRBD1,TRBV19,TRBJ1-2,.,CASRTGAGYTF,TGTGCCAGTAGGACAGGGGCCGGCTACACCTTC
TRBD2,TRBV6-1,TRBJ2-7,.,CASSEASGGSGRDEQYF,TGTGCCAGCAGTGAAGCGTCAGGAGGTAGCGGGAGGGACGAGCAGTACTTC
TRBD2,TRBV20-1,TRBJ2-1,.,CSASSPEGSGRGDGNEQFF,TGCAGTGCCAGTTCCCCCGAGGGTAGCGGGAGAGGGGATGGCAATGAGCAGTTCTTC
.,TRBV20-1,TRBJ2-1,once,CSARDVWSDEQFF,TGCAGTGCTAGAGATGTTTGGTCCGATGAGCAGTTCTTC
.,TRBV7-2,TRBJ1-2,.,CASSSRGGYTF,TGTGCCAGCAGCTCGCGAGGGGGCTACACCTTC
.,TRBV7-6,TRBJ1-4,few,CASSLLGRNEKLFF,TGTGCCAGCAGCTTACTAGGGAGAAATGAAAAACTGTTTTTT
TRBD1,TRBV2,TRBJ1-2,.,CATQGRDYGYTF,TGTGCCACACAGGGGAGGGACTATGGCTACACCTTC
.,TRBV7-6,TRBJ1-5,few,CASSPKGESNQPQHF,TGTGCCAGCAGCCCCAAAGGGGAAAGCAATCAGCCCCAGCATTTT
.,TRBV4-2,TRBJ2-7,.,CASSTSQGKPYF,TGTGCCAGCAGCACAAGTCAAGGCAAACCGTACTTC
.,TRBV7-8,TRBJ2-7,.,CASSSDGRIRDEQYF,TGTGCCAGCAGTTCGGACGGACGCATTCGAGACGAGCAGTACTTC
.,TRBV7-9,TRBJ2-1,.,CASSLNLGERPYNEQFF,TGTGCCAGCAGCTTAAATCTGGGGGAAAGGCCATACAATGAGCAGTTCTTC
TRBD2,TRBV7-2,TRBJ2-2,.,CASSPPPRTSWGELFF,TGTGCCAGCAGCCCCCCTCCCAGGACTAGCTGGGGGGAGCTGTTTTTT
.,TRBV11-2,TRBJ2-1,few,CASSQGLSPYNEQFF,TGTGCCAGCAGCCAGGGACTTTCCCCTTACAATGAGCAGTTCTTC
TRBD2,TRBV12-5,TRBJ2-1,few,CASAWTSGPQFF,TGTGCTAGTGCCTGGACTAGCGGGCCACAGTTCTTC
.,TRBV7-2,TRBJ2-1,.,CASILYYSYNEQFF,TGTGCCAGCATCCTATACTACTCCTACAATGAGCAGTTCTTC
TRBD1,TRBV7-9,TRBJ2-3,many,CASSLKGTAVDHTQYF,TGTGCCAGCAGCTTAAAGGGGACAGCGGTCGATCATACGCAGTATTTT